These 5 T cell receptor beta chains share one sample of origin, sequenced in a study of cytomegalovirus exposure and HLA in healthy donors. PCR was performed using 60 Vbeta and 13 Jbeta primers. TCRdb's table, derived via immunoSEQ multiplex PCR, lists solely in-frame clones and lacks some. The table lists about 120,000 clones, about 73% of them singletons. The sample comprised PBMCs. The origin of the receptors is a woman aged 30 to 39 in good health and CMV-seropositive.

The CDR3 region is CASSPGDSNTGELFF. CDR3 bases: TGTGCCAGCAGCCCGGGGGACAGCAACACCGGGGAGCTGTTTTTT. The rearrangement links TRBV4-2 to TRBJ2-2; the D gene is possibly TRBD1 (7 bases). Per the germline V gene, CDR1 is LGHNA and CDR2 is YNFKEQ. V was shortened by 4 bases and J by 2 bases, with 11 bases between the two germline ends. The CDR3 covers 15 residues.

The V call is TRBV2, the J call TRBJ1-2; possibly TRBD1 for D (5 bases). The CDR3 consists of 14 residues. V lost 6 bases, J lost 12 bases, and 23 bases lay in between. The germline V gene encodes CDR1 SNHLY and CDR2 FYNNEI. The CDR3 spells CASRTARDVFGDTF. The DNA of the CDR3 is TGTGCCAGCAGGACTGCGCGGGACGTATTTGGGGACACCTTC.

CDR3 residues: CASSGGQETQYF. CDR3 in DNA: TGTGCCAGCAGTGGAGGACAAGAGACCCAGTACTTC. The V gene is TRBV2, the J gene TRBJ2-5; D gene unclear. CDR3 length: 12 residues. Trimming took 4 bases from V and 2 from J, leaving 5 bases between them. In germline, CDR1 is SNHLY, CDR2 FYNNEI.

J is TRBJ2-7 and V is TRBV2; D might be TRBD1 (5 bases). The germline gives CDR1 SNHLY, CDR2 FYNNEI. Trimming shortened V by 4 bases and J by 0 bases, and 7 bases separated the two germline ends. The CDR3 has 13 amino acids. This CDR3 reads CASSVDSSYEQYF. The CDR3 DNA is TGTGCCAGCAGTGTAGACAGCTCCTACGAGCAGTACTTC.

The chain recombines TRBV5-1 with TRBJ2-5; a weak D match, TRBD1 (6 bases). Germline V gene data show CDR1 as SGHRS and CDR2 as YFSETQ. With 0 bases removed from V and 1 base from J, the gap between germline ends came to 16 bases. The length of the CDR3 is 17 residues. For the CDR3, the DNA is TGCGCCAGCAGCTTGGCGGGGCAGGGGCCCTTCCAAGAGACCCAGTACTTC. Translation: CASSLAGQGPFQETQYF.